Reported below is one TCR beta chain. Germline V gene data show CDR1 as SGHVS and CDR2 as FQNEAQ. Trimming pared 0 bases from V and 10 bases from J, leaving 7 bases between. The length of the CDR3 is 12 residues. The source of the sample is a study of patients and donors after allogeneic stem cell transplantation. TCRdb reprocessed the RT-PCR reads via MiXCR and lists one record per CDR3 protein. The sample comprises approximately 430,000 distinct CDR3 sequences, roughly 17% of which are singletons, and roughly 7% rests with the top ten. The chain joins TRBV7-8 to TRBJ2-1; unclear D gene. The sequencing sample was made of blood, either unsorted or a sorted T cell fraction (not recorded which). The sequence was obtained from a human donor who was either an allogeneic HSCT recipient or a stem cell or donor lymphocyte infusion donor (not recorded which). It is not recorded whose cells these are; they may come from a transplant donor. The CDR3 region has the DNA TGTGCCAGCAGCTTAGCTGGAAGAGAGCAGTTCTTC. It is translated as CASSLAGREQFF.